This T cell receptor beta chain emerged from a study of graft-versus-host responses after intestinal transplantation. The wider study: Recipients were given multivisceral, liver-intestinal, or isolated intestinal transplants. Findings of the study overall: Allografts from individuals with graft-donor T cell macrochimerism displayed high graft-versus-host to host-versus-graft clonal ratios. Recipient marrow showed GvH clones, some seen first in ileum or blood.

In regard to this clone: The antigen is unknown.

The V and J ends lost 1 base and 8 bases respectively, with 5 bases between them. This CDR3 spans 11 amino acids. Germline V gene lookup returns CDR1 MGHDK and CDR2 SYGVNS. Assay: immunoSEQ multiplex PCR; the TCRdb copy retains only in-frame clones and omits some. The repertoire includes tens of thousands of clones, over 75% of them detected once, and about 0.4% sits in the top ten. The chain has TRBV25-1 and TRBJ1-2; D gene uncertain. The sequence was obtained from a human donor who was the organ donor for an intestinal transplant. The starting material was unstimulated CD4+ T cells sorted from spleen or lymph node cells, obtained before transplant. The CDR3 sequence is CASSESRGYTF. Written as DNA, the CDR3 is TGTGCCAGCAGTGAATCCAGGGGCTACACCTTC.